Below, 27 T cell receptor beta chains from the same sample are listed, as sequenced in a study of cytomegalovirus exposure and HLA in healthy donors. PCR involved 60 Vbeta and 13 Jbeta primers. Profiling relied on immunoSEQ multiplex PCR, and the TCRdb table lists in-frame clones only, not all of them. The sample lists 100,000 to 150,000 clones; 80% to 90% were seen once. Sequenced sample: PBMCs. The receptors shown here come from a woman in her 40s in good health and CMV-seropositive.

V is TRBV11-3 and J is TRBJ2-7; D is possibly TRBD1 (6 bases). Germline lookup yields CDR1 SGHNT and CDR2 YENEEA. CDR3 size: 15 residues. Trimming stripped 3 bases from V and 0 bases from J, with 12 bases between. CDR3 residues: CASSLAGDNSYEQYF. CDR3 nucleotides: TGTGCCAGCAGCTTGGCAGGGGACAACTCCTACGAGCAGTACTTC.

The chain recombines TRBV19 with TRBJ2-1; tentatively, D is TRBD1 (5 bases). Germline CDR1 reads LNHDA; CDR2 reads SQIVND (reference sequence). V lost 7 bases and J 2 bases, leaving 6 bases between the germline ends. The CDR3 runs to 12 residues. The CDR3 is CASKGPYNEQFF. The CDR3 DNA sequence: TGTGCCAGTAAGGGGCCCTACAATGAGCAGTTCTTC.

This clone appeared once. This rearrangement joins TRBV19 to TRBJ2-5; TRBD1 is a possible D gene (5 bases). This CDR3 is built from 14 residues. With 3 bases removed from V and 5 bases from J, the gap between germline ends came to 13 bases. Germline V lookup: CDR1 LNHDA, CDR2 SQIVND (reference sequence). CDR3 in DNA: TGTGCCAGTAGTATTGGAGCAGGGTTGGAGACCCAGTACTTC. Translation: CASSIGAGLETQYF.

V gene TRBV15 combines with J gene TRBJ2-3, with a tentative D call TRBD2 (6 bases). Between the trimmed V and J ends, which lost 5 bases and 0 bases, there was a span of 12 bases. The CDR3 runs 15 residues. The germline CDR1 and CDR2 sequences are LNHNV and YYDKDF (reference sequence). CDR3 protein: CATSPTRVSTDTQYF. DNA of the CDR3: TGTGCCACCAGCCCGACTAGGGTGAGCACAGATACGCAGTATTTT. Together with reference TRBV15 and TRBJ2-3, the CDR3 gives the full variable domain: DAMVIQNPRYQVTQFGKPVTLSCSQTLNHNVMYWYQQKSSQAPKLLFHYYDKDFNNEADTPDNFQSRRPNTSFCFLDIRSPGLGDTAMYLCATSPTRVSTDTQYFGPGTRLTVL.

The genes are TRBV2 and TRBJ2-7, with TRBD2 identical over 8 bases. Germline loops: CDR1 SNHLY, CDR2 FYNNEI. This CDR3 spans 16 amino acids. V was clipped by 6 bases and J by 2 bases; unmatched bases: 12. DNA of the CDR3: TGTGCCAGCAGACCCCAGGCTAGCGGGTACCCCTACGAGCAGTACTTC. Translating gives CASRPQASGYPYEQYF.

V and J are TRBV10-1 and TRBJ2-5, with TRBD2 as a possible D gene (5 bases). CDR1 WNHNN and CDR2 SYGVQD come from the germline V gene (reference sequence). Trimming shortened V by 0 bases and J by 1 base, and 18 bases separated the two germline ends. This CDR3 is 18 amino acids long. The DNA for the CDR3 is TGCGCCAGCAGTGAGTCTATCGGGGTTATCCCATCCCAAGAGACCCAGTACTTC. It specifies CASSESIGVIPSQETQYF.

This clone was counted a single time. DNA for the CDR3: TGCGCCAGCAGCCAAGTTCTGTCTGTCTACAATGAGCAGTTCTTC. This gives the protein CASSQVLSVYNEQFF. This chain uses TRBV4-3 with TRBJ2-1, with D uncertain. Germline values: CDR1 LGHNA, CDR2 YSLEER. This CDR3 is built from 15 residues. V was cut by 1 base and J by 3 bases, with 10 bases left in between.

The chain recombines TRBV15 with TRBJ2-2; 10 bases line up with TRBD1. This CDR3 comprises 15 residues. Germline V CDR1 and CDR2: LNHNV, YYDKDF (reference sequence). Trimming removed 3 bases from V and 3 bases from J; junction bases left unmatched: 1. The CDR3 sequence: CATSSGTGDTGELFF. In nucleotides, the CDR3 is TGTGCCACCAGCAGTGGGACAGGGGACACCGGGGAGCTGTTTTTT.

The V and J genes are TRBV6-6 and TRBJ2-2; 10 bases agree with TRBD2. V shed 2 bases, J shed 8 bases, and the junction held 5 bases outside the gene matches. The length of the CDR3 is 15 residues. The V gene's germline CDR1 is MNHNY and CDR2 SVGAGI (reference sequence). Here the CDR3 DNA reads TGTGCCAGCAGTTACAGGCTAGCGGGAGAGGGGGAGCTGTTTTTT. Translation gives CASSYRLAGEGELFF.

The rearrangement uses TRBV27 and TRBJ2-2; 10 bases line up with TRBD2. The CDR3 sequence is 16 residues long. After removal of 5 bases from V and 3 bases from J, the junction contained 6 bases not matched to a gene. Germline V gene sequence: CDR1 MNHEY, CDR2 SMNVEV (reference sequence). The CDR3 spells CASSARTSGDTGELFF. CDR3 nucleotide sequence: TGTGCCAGCAGTGCACGGACTAGCGGAGACACCGGGGAGCTGTTTTTT.

This clone appeared a single time. The V call is TRBV6-1, the J call TRBJ2-1; 7 bases match TRBD2. V was pared by 7 bases and J by 5 bases, with 11 bases of the junction left unmatched. Germline assignment: CDR1 MNHNS and CDR2 SASEGT. This CDR3 is 15 amino acids long. In DNA, the CDR3 is TGTGCCAGCACCACCTCCAGCGGGATTAACAATGAGCAGTTCTTC. Residues: CASTTSSGINNEQFF.

This chain connects TRBV19 to TRBJ2-3; 10 bases align to TRBD2. CDR1 LNHDA and CDR2 SQIVND come from the germline V gene (reference sequence). CDR3 size: 15 residues. V gave up 5 bases and J gave up 2 bases; unmatched junction bases: 4. The CDR3 bases are TGTGCCAGTAGTCTCGGACTAGCGGTCACAGATACGCAGTATTTT. This sequence encodes CASSLGLAVTDTQYF. The whole variable domain, filled in from reference TRBV19 and TRBJ2-3, reads DGGITQSPKYLFRKEGQNVTLSCEQNLNHDAMYWYRQDPGQGLRLIYYSQIVNDFQKGDIAEGYSVSREKKESFPLTVTSAQKNPTAFYLCASSLGLAVTDTQYFGPGTRLTVL.

The gene calls are TRBV7-8 and TRBJ2-1; 10 nucleotides align to TRBD2. V trimming: 5 bases; J trimming: 5 bases; junction bases outside the gene matches: 9. This CDR3 is built from 16 residues. Germline values: CDR1 SGHVS, CDR2 FQNEAQ. CDR3 region: CASSPGLAEAHNEQFF. The CDR3 DNA reads as TGTGCCAGCAGCCCTGGACTAGCGGAAGCCCACAATGAGCAGTTCTTC.

This chain uses TRBV2 with TRBJ1-5; 7 nucleotides match TRBD1. This CDR3 spans 15 amino acids. V was clipped by 6 bases and J by 4 bases; unmatched bases: 9. Germline CDR1 SNHLY, CDR2 FYNNEI. CDR3: CASRLMQGDNQPQHF. The CDR3, as DNA: TGTGCCAGCAGGCTCATGCAGGGGGATAATCAGCCCCAGCATTTT.

The V gene is TRBV27, the J gene TRBJ1-2; TRBD1 aligns across 8 bases. This CDR3 is built from 17 residues. J was trimmed by 2 bases and V by 7 bases; bases with no gene match: 15. Germline loops: CDR1 MNHEY, CDR2 SMNVEV (reference sequence). The CDR3 DNA is TGTGCCAGCATTAATGCCCCTGGACAGGGACAGAACTATGGCTACACCTTC. It codes for CASINAPGQGQNYGYTF.

The chain is built from TRBV7-3 and TRBJ2-1; 9 nucleotides match TRBD2. The germline V gene encodes CDR1 SGHTA and CDR2 FQGTGA. The V segment lost 4 bases and the J segment 12 bases; nucleotides outside the gene matches: 7. This CDR3 comprises 13 residues. The CDR3 reads CASSYTATSGQFF. The CDR3, as DNA: TGTGCCAGCAGCTACACTGCGACTAGCGGGCAGTTCTTC.

The rearrangement links TRBV5-1 to TRBJ2-1; 11 nucleotides match TRBD2. Unmatched junction bases numbered 9, after V lost 0 bases and J lost 4 bases. The CDR3 is 18 residues long. Germline V gene data show CDR1 as SGHRS and CDR2 as YFSETQ. The CDR3 loop reads CASSLVSSVAGGYNEQFF. CDR3 nucleotides: TGCGCCAGCAGCTTGGTTTCATCCGTAGCGGGAGGGTACAATGAGCAGTTCTTC.

The genes are TRBV6-5 and TRBJ2-7; D unresolved. The germline CDR1 and CDR2 sequences are MNHEY and SVGAGI. The CDR3 totals 11 residues. With 0 bases removed from V and 7 bases from J, the gap between germline ends came to 4 bases. DNA of the CDR3: TGTGCCAGCAGTTACTCCAGGGAGCAGTACTTC. It yields the protein CASSYSREQYF.

This clone was picked up a small number of times. The genes are TRBV27 and TRBJ1-2, with D possibly matching TRBD1 (6 bases). This CDR3 spans 15 amino acids. Germline assignment: CDR1 MNHEY and CDR2 SMNVEV (reference sequence). The ends were cut back, 3 bases at V and 4 bases at J, with 15 bases in the middle. This CDR3 is CASSLSQGLGYGYTF. In nucleotides, the CDR3 is TGTGCCAGCAGTTTGAGTCAGGGGTTAGGCTATGGCTACACCTTC.

This clone was recorded once. The genes are TRBV4-3 and TRBJ1-2, with D maybe TRBD1 (5 bases). Trimming removed 5 bases at V and 2 bases at J, with 9 bases between. The CDR3 contains 13 residues. Germline V gene data show CDR1 as LGHNA and CDR2 as YSLEER. Here the CDR3 reads CASSSGGNYGYTF. CDR3 nucleotide sequence: TGCGCCAGCAGCTCCGGGGGAAACTATGGCTACACCTTC.

This chain uses TRBV9 with TRBJ1-1; D might be TRBD1 (6 bases). V was clipped by 0 bases and J by 4 bases, with 10 bases between them. Germline V gives CDR1 SGDLS, CDR2 YYNGEE. This CDR3 spans 14 amino acids. DNA of the CDR3: TGTGCCAGCAGCGTAGAACAGGGCATCACTGAAGCTTTCTTT. This translates into CASSVEQGITEAFF.

J is TRBJ2-1 and V is TRBV6-6, with TRBD1 matching 7 bases. CDR1 is MNHNY and CDR2 is SVGAGI in the germline V gene (reference sequence). The trim removed 6 bases at V and 5 bases at J, leaving 10 bases unmatched. The CDR3 has 15 amino acids. CDR3 amino acids: CASSTTGQKNNEQFF. CDR3 in DNA: TGTGCCAGCAGCACGACAGGGCAGAAGAACAATGAGCAGTTCTTC.

V gene TRBV28 combines with J gene TRBJ1-5; possible D gene TRBD1, 6 bases. Germline-derived CDR1 and CDR2 are MDHEN and SYDVKM. The CDR3 runs to 14 residues. V lost 2 bases, J lost 3 bases, and 8 bases lay in between. In nucleotides, the CDR3 is TGTGCCAGCAGTTTAGCGGGGGCCAATCAGCCCCAGCATTTT. Its translation is CASSLAGANQPQHF.

V and J are TRBV6-1 and TRBJ2-7; 10 nucleotides agree with TRBD1. The CDR3 consists of 14 residues. Germline trimming cut 5 bases from V and 5 bases from J; bases unmatched to any gene: 6. CDR1 and CDR2 from the germline V gene are MNHNS and SASEGT. The chain's CDR3 is CASSNLGQGNEQYF. The CDR3 bases are TGTGCCAGCAGTAATTTGGGACAGGGGAACGAGCAGTACTTC.

The rearrangement links TRBV7-6 to TRBJ2-2; 8 bases fit TRBD2. The CDR3 length is 16 residues. V lost 3 bases, J lost 0 bases, and 3 bases stayed unmatched. Germline values: CDR1 SGHVS, CDR2 FNYEAQ. DNA of the CDR3: TGTGCCAGCAGCTTTCCTAGCGGGCCGAACACCGGGGAGCTGTTTTTT. This encodes CASSFPSGPNTGELFF.

The chain has TRBV21-1 and TRBJ2-2; the tabulated D call, TRBD1, remains unverified against the DNA. TRBV21-1 represents a pseudogene. The CDR3 runs to 17 residues. CDR3 nucleotides: TGTGCCAGCAGCAAAGCCCTCCGGGACAGCTACACCGGGGAGCTGTTTTTT. Its translation: CASSKALRDSYTGELFF.

The rearrangement uses TRBV6-4 and TRBJ2-2; 12 bases are a match to TRBD1. Germline V gives CDR1 MRHNA, CDR2 SNTAGT. The junction had 7 bases not matched to a gene; V was cut back by 8 bases and J by 6 bases. The CDR3 has 15 residues. The CDR3 DNA reads as TGTGCCAGCGCTGCCGGGACAGGGGGCCCCGGGGAGCTGTTTTTT. Translation: CASAAGTGGPGELFF.